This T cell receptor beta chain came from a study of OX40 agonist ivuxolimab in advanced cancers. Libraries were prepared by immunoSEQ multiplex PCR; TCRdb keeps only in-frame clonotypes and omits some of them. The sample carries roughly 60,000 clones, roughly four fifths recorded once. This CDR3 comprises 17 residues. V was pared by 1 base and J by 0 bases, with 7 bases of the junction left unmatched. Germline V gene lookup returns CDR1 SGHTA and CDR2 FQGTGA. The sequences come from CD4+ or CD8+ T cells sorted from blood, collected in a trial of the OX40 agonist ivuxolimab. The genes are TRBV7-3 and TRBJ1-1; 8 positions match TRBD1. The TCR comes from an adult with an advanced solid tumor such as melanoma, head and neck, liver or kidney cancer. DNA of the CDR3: TGTGCCAGCAGCTTAAATCAACAGGGGGGCATGAACACTGAAGCTTTCTTT. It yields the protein CASSLNQQGGMNTEAFF.